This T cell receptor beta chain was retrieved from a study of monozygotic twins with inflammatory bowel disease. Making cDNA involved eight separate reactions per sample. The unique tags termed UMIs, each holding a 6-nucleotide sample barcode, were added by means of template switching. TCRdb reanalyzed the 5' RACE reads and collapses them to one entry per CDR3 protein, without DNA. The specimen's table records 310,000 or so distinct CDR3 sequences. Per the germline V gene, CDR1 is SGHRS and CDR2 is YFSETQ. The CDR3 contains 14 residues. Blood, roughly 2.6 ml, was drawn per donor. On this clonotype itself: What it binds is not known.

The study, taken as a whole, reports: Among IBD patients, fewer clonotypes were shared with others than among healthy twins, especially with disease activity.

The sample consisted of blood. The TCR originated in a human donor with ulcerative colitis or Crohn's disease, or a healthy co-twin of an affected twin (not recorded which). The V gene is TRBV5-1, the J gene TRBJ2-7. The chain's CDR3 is CASSLERSSYEQYF.